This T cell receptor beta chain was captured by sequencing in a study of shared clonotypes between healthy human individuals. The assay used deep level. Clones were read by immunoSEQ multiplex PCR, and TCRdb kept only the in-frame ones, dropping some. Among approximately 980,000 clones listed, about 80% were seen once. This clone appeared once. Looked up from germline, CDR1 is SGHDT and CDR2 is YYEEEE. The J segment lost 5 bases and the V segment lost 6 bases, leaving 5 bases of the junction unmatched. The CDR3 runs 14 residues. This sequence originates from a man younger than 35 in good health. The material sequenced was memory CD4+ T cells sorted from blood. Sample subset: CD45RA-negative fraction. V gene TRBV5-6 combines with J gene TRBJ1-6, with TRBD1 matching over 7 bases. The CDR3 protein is CASTRQGNNSPLHF. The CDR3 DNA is TGTGCCAGCACCCGACAGGGCAATAATTCACCCCTCCACTTT. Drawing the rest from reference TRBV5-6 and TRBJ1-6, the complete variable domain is DAGVTQSPTHLIKTRGQQVTLRCSPKSGHDTVSWYQQALGQGPQFIFQYYEEEERQRGNFPDRFSGHQFPNYSSELNVNALLLGDSALYLCASTRQGNNSPLHFGNGTRLTVT.